These 23 T cell receptor beta chains came from one sample sequenced in a study of blood T cell repertoires in COVID-19. The protocol was immunoSEQ multiplex PCR, while the TCRdb copy is restricted to in-frame clones and leaves out a portion. Of approximately 250,000 clones in the sample, around nine tenths were seen once. The sample was peripheral blood. The receptors come from a man between 35 and 55 years old with active or convalescent COVID-19.

The gene calls are TRBV11-2 and TRBJ2-3; D remains unclear. CDR1 and CDR2 (germline): SGHAT, FQNNGV. Trimming stripped 3 bases from V and 1 base from J, with 11 bases between. The CDR3 is 15 amino acids. This chain's CDR3 is CASSFRVDGTDTQYF. In nucleotides, the CDR3 is TGTGCCAGCAGCTTTAGAGTAGATGGCACAGATACGCAGTATTTT.

This chain joins TRBV21-1 and TRBJ1-2; the tabulated D call, TRBD1, remains unverified against the DNA. TRBV21-1 is a pseudogene locus. This CDR3 comprises 16 residues. CDR3 region: CASSIKGQVGDYGYTF. CDR3 DNA sequence: TGTGCCAGCAGCATCAAGGGACAGGTCGGTGACTATGGCTACACCTTC.

J is TRBJ2-7 and V is TRBV12-3 or TRBV12-4; 9 bases align to TRBD1. Germline trimming cut 8 bases from V and 3 bases from J; bases unmatched to any gene: 5. This CDR3 comprises 13 residues. Here the CDR3 DNA reads TGTGCCAGCGAGGTGGGACAGGGCTACGAGCAGTACTTC. Encoded protein: CASEVGQGYEQYF.

This chain's CDR3 is CSPVVSGNTDTQYF. In DNA, the CDR3 is TGCAGCCCCGTGGTCAGCGGGAACACAGATACGCAGTATTTT. The J gene is TRBJ2-3, the V gene TRBV29-1; 7 bases agree with TRBD2. Trimming cost V 8 bases and J 2 bases; bases outside gene matches: 10. Germline V gene sequence: CDR1 SQVTM, CDR2 ANQGSEA. CDR3 length: 14 amino acids.

The chain joins TRBV2 to TRBJ1-1; D gene uncertain. Germline V lookup: CDR1 SNHLY, CDR2 FYNNEI. This CDR3 comprises 13 residues. Deletions cut 6 bases from V and 1 base from J, with 9 bases between. CDR3 loop: CASRPTSNTEAFF. The DNA for the CDR3 is TGTGCCAGCAGGCCAACATCGAACACTGAAGCTTTCTTT.

The CDR3 spells CASSYSHSSYNSPLHF. In DNA form, the CDR3 reads TGTGCCAGCAGTTACTCGCATAGCTCCTATAATTCACCCCTCCACTTT. V usage is TRBV6-6 and J usage is TRBJ1-6, with D unresolved. Germline V gene data show CDR1 as MNHNY and CDR2 as SVGAGI (reference sequence). Trimming took off 0 bases at V and 0 bases at J, with 6 bases between the two ends. This CDR3 spans 16 amino acids.

The chain links TRBV14 to TRBJ1-2; TRBD1 is a possible D gene (5 bases). The CDR3 is 15 residues long. CDR1 and CDR2 (germline): SGHDN, FVKESK. Trimming took 4 bases from V and 0 from J, leaving 12 bases between them. CDR3 loop: CASSPRQSTNYGYTF. Here the CDR3 DNA reads TGTGCCAGCAGCCCGAGACAGAGCACTAACTATGGCTACACCTTC.

The rearrangement links TRBV6-5 to TRBJ1-5; 7 nucleotides align to TRBD1. There are 15 residues in the CDR3. Germline loops: CDR1 MNHEY, CDR2 SVGAGI. V was clipped by 7 bases and J by 4 bases; unmatched bases: 10. In DNA, the CDR3 is TGTGCCAGCAATCTATCAGGGGGTTTAAATCAGCCCCAGCATTTT. Translating it yields CASNLSGGLNQPQHF.

The chain combines TRBV18 with TRBJ2-1; 7 bases are a match to TRBD1. In germline, CDR1 is KGHSH, CDR2 LQKENI. The CDR3 runs 15 residues. The V gene end was trimmed by 3 bases and the J gene end by 3 bases; junction bases not matched to a gene: 5. CDR3 region: CASSPGAGGYNEQFF. The CDR3 coding sequence is TGTGCCAGCTCACCCGGTGCAGGGGGCTACAATGAGCAGTTCTTC.

This sequence joins TRBV4-1 and TRBJ1-5; maybe TRBD1 (5 bases). The CDR3 is 13 residues long. Germline CDR1 MGHRA, CDR2 YSYEKL. Trimming cost V 5 bases and J 7 bases, with 12 bases left between them. This CDR3 reads CASSKERGQPQHF. Here the CDR3 DNA reads TGCGCCAGCAGCAAGGAAAGGGGCCAGCCCCAGCATTTT.

The rearrangement uses TRBV6-5 and TRBJ2-1; D is ambiguous. The CDR3 covers 14 residues. Between the trimmed V and J ends, which lost 5 bases and 4 bases, there was a span of 12 bases. The germline CDR1 and CDR2 sequences are MNHEY and SVGAGI. In nucleotides, the CDR3 is TGTGCCAGCAGTCCAAGCAACAGTTACAATGAGCAGTTCTTC. Residues: CASSPSNSYNEQFF.

The V call is TRBV28, the J call TRBJ1-4, with 8 bases fitting TRBD1. The CDR3 totals 17 residues. V lost 1 base and J lost 5; bases outside the gene matches: 9. The germline CDR1 and CDR2 sequences are MDHEN and SYDVKM. The CDR3 nucleotides read TGTGCCAGCAGTTTATACCCGGACAGGGACATAAATGAAAAACTGTTTTTT. This encodes CASSLYPDRDINEKLFF.

The V call is TRBV11-2, the J call TRBJ2-7; D not resolved. The CDR3 sequence is 12 residues long. Trimming cost V 2 bases and J 7 bases, with 9 bases left between them. Germline CDR1 is SGHAT and CDR2 is FQNNGV. In DNA form, the CDR3 reads TGTGCCAGCAGCTTATCCTCGGGTGAGCAGTACTTC. Protein sequence: CASSLSSGEQYF.

This sequence joins TRBV7-2 and TRBJ2-7; 8 bases fit TRBD1. V gave up 5 bases and J gave up 0 bases; unmatched junction bases: 6. The CDR3 sequence is 15 residues long. Germline CDR1 reads SGHTA; CDR2 reads FQGNSA. CDR3 DNA: TGTGCCAGCAGCATAGGACAGGGCAGCTCCTACGAGCAGTACTTC. Its protein is CASSIGQGSSYEQYF.

J is TRBJ1-5 and V is TRBV25-1; D remains ambiguous. Per the germline V gene, CDR1 is MGHDK and CDR2 is SYGVNS. The CDR3 consists of 13 residues. The germline V and J ends were trimmed by 3 bases and 9 bases, with 12 bases remaining between them. CDR3 in DNA: TGTGCCAGCAGTGAGAATTGGCGCGGGCCCCAGCATTTT. As protein: CASSENWRGPQHF.

In this sample, this clone turned up once. The chain's CDR3 is CATSREGTGLKGNQPQHF. DNA for the CDR3: TGTGCCACCAGCAGAGAAGGGACAGGTTTAAAGGGCAATCAGCCCCAGCATTTT. The chain employs TRBV15 and TRBJ1-5; 8 bases match TRBD1. V was clipped by 0 bases and J by 2 bases; unmatched bases: 9. Germline V lookup: CDR1 LNHNV, CDR2 YYDKDF (reference sequence). The CDR3 covers 18 residues.

The J gene is TRBJ2-1, the V gene TRBV7-3, with no clear D. Trimming stripped 2 bases from V and 0 bases from J, with 8 bases between. This CDR3 comprises 15 residues. Germline lookup yields CDR1 SGHTA and CDR2 FQGTGA. The CDR3 nucleotides are TGTGCCAGCAGCTTAGGTGATAGCTCCTACAATGAGCAGTTCTTC. The encoded protein is CASSLGDSSYNEQFF.

The J gene is TRBJ1-1, the V gene TRBV19, with 7 nucleotides matching TRBD1. The CDR3 runs 14 residues. The ends lost 5 bases at V and 9 bases at J; junction bases unmatched: 12. Germline lookup yields CDR1 LNHDA and CDR2 SQIVND (reference sequence). The CDR3 DNA is TGTGCCAGTAGTGCACTACCCCGGACAGGACAAGCTTTCTTT. Its translation is CASSALPRTGQAFF. The full variable domain, with the rest looked up from reference TRBV19 and TRBJ1-1, is DGGITQSPKYLFRKEGQNVTLSCEQNLNHDAMYWYRQDPGQGLRLIYYSQIVNDFQKGDIAEGYSVSREKKESFPLTVTSAQKNPTAFYLCASSALPRTGQAFFGQGTRLTVV.

The sample holds one count of this clone. In DNA, the CDR3 is TGCGCCAGCAGCTTGGCGGCAGGGATGGAGACCCAGTACTTC. The encoded protein is CASSLAAGMETQYF. This chain links TRBV5-1 with TRBJ2-5; maybe TRBD1 (5 bases). V was trimmed by 0 bases and J by 5 bases, leaving 11 bases between them. CDR3 size: 14 residues. In germline, CDR1 is SGHRS, CDR2 YFSETQ. Complete variable domain (other parts from reference TRBV5-1 and TRBJ2-5): KAGVTQTPRYLIKTRGQQVTLSCSPISGHRSVSWYQQTPGQGLQFLFEYFSETQRNKGNFPGRFSGRQFSNSRSEMNVSTLELGDSALYLCASSLAAGMETQYFGPGTRLLVL.

The chain uses TRBV6-5 and TRBJ1-6; D perhaps matches TRBD1 (5 bases). V lost 9 bases to trimming and J lost 6 bases, with 12 bases between them. The germline gives CDR1 MNHEY, CDR2 SVGAGI. This CDR3 is 13 amino acids long. The CDR3 DNA reads as TGTGCCAGACGTCGGGACTTTAATTCACCCCTCCACTTT. As protein: CARRRDFNSPLHF.

The V gene is TRBV30, the J gene TRBJ1-4; TRBD1 is a possible D gene (5 bases). Germline CDR1 is GTSNPN and CDR2 is SVGIG (reference sequence). V lost 8 bases and J 4 bases, leaving 8 bases between the germline ends. The CDR3 has 11 residues. The CDR3 sequence is CARDSNEKLFF. CDR3 coding DNA: TGTGCCCGTGACAGTAATGAAAAACTGTTTTTT.

This chain uses TRBV27 with TRBJ2-1, with 7 bases identical to TRBD2. The trim removed 4 bases at V and 2 bases at J, leaving 2 bases unmatched. The CDR3 covers 14 residues. Germline V gene sequence: CDR1 MNHEY, CDR2 SMNVEV (reference sequence). CDR3 bases: TGTGCCAGCAGTTCTAGCGGCCCCTACAATGAGCAGTTCTTC. This sequence encodes CASSSSGPYNEQFF.

The genes are TRBV5-4 and TRBJ2-7; the match to TRBD2 covers 7 bases. Germline assignment: CDR1 SGHNT and CDR2 YYREEE (reference sequence). The length of the CDR3 is 13 residues. V shed 3 bases and J 3 bases; nucleotides not matched to a gene: 3. CDR3 region: CASSWGTNYEQYF. The CDR3 coding sequence is TGTGCCAGCAGCTGGGGGACTAACTACGAGCAGTACTTC.